This T cell receptor (beta chain) was retrieved from a study of blood T cell repertoires in COVID-19. Germline CDR1 DFQATT, CDR2 SNEGSKA (reference sequence). V lost 3 bases to trimming and J lost 2 bases; unmatched junction nucleotides: 9. The CDR3 contains 16 residues. Using immunoSEQ multiplex PCR, the repertoire was profiled, and TCRdb retains in-frame clones only, with some absent. The data show around 68,000 clones, around 85% seen once. The sequencing sample was made of peripheral blood. The sequence derives from a woman between 45 and 60 years old with acute or convalescent COVID-19. The J gene is TRBJ2-3, the V gene TRBV20-1; 9 bases match TRBD2. CDR3 residues: CSASNLAGIYTDTQYF. The CDR3 coding sequence is TGCAGTGCTAGTAACCTAGCGGGAATATACACAGATACGCAGTATTTT.